This TCR beta chain stems from a study of Ad26.COV2.S vaccination and SARS-CoV-2 variants. For the study at large: The donor belonged to the COV1001 Ad26.COV2.S trial arm.

Study-level results: Comparable non-spike TCR breadth was observed in vaccine and placebo recipients. Substantial breadth in spike-specific CD8+ and CD4+ T cell responses was reportedly seen after vaccination.

The method was immunoSEQ multiplex PCR; TCRdb's version includes in-frame clones alone and lacks a portion of them. This table has over 450,000 clones, roughly nine tenths appearing once. Concerning this clone: What it binds is unknown.

The V and J ends lost 0 bases and 3 bases respectively, with 13 bases between them. The CDR3 has 16 residues. CDR1 is MNHNS and CDR2 is SASEGT in the germline V gene. Treatment here: approximately 18 received Ad26.COV2.S at low or high dose, single or two shots; a few received placebo; per-sample allocation not given. Day 63 after the first vaccine or placebo injection was the time point for sampling. As its vector, the vaccine had Ad26, which expressed Wuhan-strain SARS-CoV-2 spike. The chain joins TRBV6-1 to TRBJ2-3; perhaps TRBD2 as D (5 bases). The source is a person aged 18-60 years who received the Ad26.COV2.S COVID-19 vaccine or a placebo. Material: peripheral blood, obtained in a trial of Ad26.COV2.S vaccine versus placebo. The CDR3 loop is CASSEAPASLTDTQYF. The CDR3 DNA is TGTGCCAGCAGTGAAGCGCCCGCTAGCTTGACAGATACGCAGTATTTT.